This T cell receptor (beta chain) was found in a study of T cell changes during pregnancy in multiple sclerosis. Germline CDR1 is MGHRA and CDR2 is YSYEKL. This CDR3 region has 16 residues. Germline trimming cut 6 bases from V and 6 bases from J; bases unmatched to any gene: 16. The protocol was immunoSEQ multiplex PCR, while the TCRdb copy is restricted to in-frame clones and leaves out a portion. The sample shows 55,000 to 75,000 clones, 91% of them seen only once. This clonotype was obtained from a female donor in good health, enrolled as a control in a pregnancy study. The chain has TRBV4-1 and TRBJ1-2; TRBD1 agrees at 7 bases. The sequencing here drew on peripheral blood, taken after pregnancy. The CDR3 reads CASSPRNPGQGDGYTF. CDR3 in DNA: TGCGCCAGCAGTCCAAGAAACCCGGGGCAGGGGGATGGCTACACCTTC.